This T cell receptor beta chain was observed in a study of CD8 T cells in ankylosing spondylitis. Study-wide findings and caveats: Characteristic of ankylosing spondylitis blood, it appeared, was a TCR beta motif comprising several highly homologous variants. Significant enrichment of disease-linked clones was reported in matched ankylosing spondylitis synovial fluid.

MiXCR, applied by TCRdb to the 5' RACE reads, yields one record per CDR3 protein. The data show roughly 100,000 distinct CDR3 sequences, with about 8.6% seen just once and roughly 9.9% held by the top ten. This clonotype was recorded many times. As yet, its antigen is unknown. V lost 3 bases, J lost 5 bases, and 7 bases stayed unmatched. CDR3 size: 15 residues. The germline CDR1 and CDR2 sequences are LGHNA and YNFKEQ. The clonotype comes from a male donor with ankylosing spondylitis or in good health (not recorded which). Material for sequencing was blood, either unsorted or a sorted T cell fraction (not recorded which). This chain uses TRBV4-2 with TRBJ1-1, with 9 bases lining up with TRBD1. The CDR3 is CASSQRQGVGTEAFF. The CDR3 DNA follows: TGTGCCAGCAGCCAGCGACAGGGGGTTGGGACTGAAGCTTTCTTT.